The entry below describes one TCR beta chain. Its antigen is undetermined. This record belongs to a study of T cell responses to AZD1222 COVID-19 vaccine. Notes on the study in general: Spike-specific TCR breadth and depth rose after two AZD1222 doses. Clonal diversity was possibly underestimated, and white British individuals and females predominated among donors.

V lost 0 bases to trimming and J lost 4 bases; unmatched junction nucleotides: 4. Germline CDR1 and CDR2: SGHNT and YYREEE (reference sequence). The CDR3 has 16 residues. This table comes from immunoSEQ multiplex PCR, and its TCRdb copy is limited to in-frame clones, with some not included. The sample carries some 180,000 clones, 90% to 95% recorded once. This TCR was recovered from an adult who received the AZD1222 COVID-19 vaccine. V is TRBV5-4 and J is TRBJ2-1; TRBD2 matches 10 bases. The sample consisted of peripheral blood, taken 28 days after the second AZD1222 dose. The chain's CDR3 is CASSLVSSGSYNEQFF. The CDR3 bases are TGTGCCAGCAGCTTGGTGTCTAGCGGGAGTTACAATGAGCAGTTCTTC. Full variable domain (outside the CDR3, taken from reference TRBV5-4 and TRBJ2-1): ETGVTQSPTHLIKTRGQQVTLRCSSQSGHNTVSWYQQALGQGPQFIFQYYREEENGRGNFPPRFSGLQFPNYSSELNVNALELDDSALYLCASSLVSSGSYNEQFFGPGTRLTVL.